The source of this T cell receptor (beta chain) is a study of cytomegalovirus exposure and HLA in healthy donors. Study-level points and caveats: Common viral pathogens (according to a later analysis) appeared linked to several of the most significant clusters.

This CDR3 contains 13 residues. Germline V lookup: CDR1 SGHAT, CDR2 FQDESV (reference sequence). Losses at the gene ends were 6 bases for V and 8 bases for J; bases not matched to a gene: 10. The primer mix had 60 Vbeta and 13 Jbeta primers. Assay used: immunoSEQ multiplex PCR; TCRdb lists only in-frame clones, some missing. The data hold about 180,000 clones, with around 80% observed a single time. This clone has only a few counts. Its specificity is unknown. Sequenced: PBMCs. The V call is TRBV11-1, the J call TRBJ2-7; 7 nucleotides agree with TRBD2. The sequence came from a man aged 18 to 29 in good health and CMV-seronegative. The DNA for the CDR3 is TGTGCCAGCAGTCTCGTGGGGAGGGCCAAGCAGTACTTC. Translation gives CASSLVGRAKQYF.